Below are 22 T cell receptor beta chains sequenced from a single sample in a study of blood T cell repertoires in COVID-19. Data came from immunoSEQ multiplex PCR; TCRdb stores just in-frame clones and leaves some out. This sample carries more than 40,000 clones, 70% to 90% of them seen once, and the ten largest clones take around 13%. Sequencing was done on a sample of peripheral blood. These receptors all stem from a man older than 75 with acute or convalescent COVID-19.

This chain uses TRBV27 with TRBJ1-5; 10 positions agree with TRBD1. Germline lookup yields CDR1 MNHEY and CDR2 SMNVEV (reference sequence). Trimming took 6 bases from V and 5 from J; bases not matched to a gene: 7. The CDR3 loop spans 15 amino acids. The CDR3 reads CASSSRQGAHQPQHF. In nucleotides, the CDR3 is TGTGCCAGCAGCTCTCGACAGGGGGCTCATCAGCCCCAGCATTTT.

This sequence joins TRBV11-2 and TRBJ2-4; D is possibly TRBD1 (6 bases). Deletions cut 4 bases from V and 1 base from J, with 14 bases between. Germline V gene data show CDR1 as SGHAT and CDR2 as FQNNGV. This CDR3 region has 16 residues. The CDR3 region is CASSSGHRVAKNIQYF. In nucleotides, the CDR3 is TGTGCCAGCAGCTCAGGCCACAGGGTGGCCAAAAACATTCAGTACTTC. The full variable domain, rest sourced from reference TRBV11-2 and TRBJ2-4, is EAGVAQSPRYKIIEKRQSVAFWCNPISGHATLYWYQQILGQGPKLLIQFQNNGVVDDSQLPKDRFSAERLKGVDSTLKIQPAKLEDSAVYLCASSSGHRVAKNIQYFGAGTRLSVL.

The rearrangement links TRBV27 to TRBJ2-3; 11 nucleotides agree with TRBD1. The CDR3 has 17 residues. Looked up from germline, CDR1 is MNHEY and CDR2 is SMNVEV (reference sequence). The junction had 14 bases not matched to a gene; V was cut back by 6 bases and J by 6 bases. The chain's CDR3 is CASRADGTGGDLDTQYF. The DNA for the CDR3 is TGTGCCAGCAGGGCTGACGGGACAGGGGGGGACTTGGATACGCAGTATTTT.

This rearrangement joins TRBV28 to TRBJ2-1; D unresolved. Germline V gene lookup returns CDR1 MDHEN and CDR2 SYDVKM. Deletions cut 3 bases from V and 5 bases from J, with 5 bases between. CDR3 length: 12 residues. The CDR3 nucleotides read TGTGCCAGCAGTTTGGCCCACAATGAGCAGTTCTTC. Translation gives CASSLAHNEQFF.

This clone was recorded a few times. The chain couples TRBV5-1 to TRBJ1-1, with TRBD1 as a possible D gene (6 bases). The germline V gene has CDR1 SGHRS and CDR2 YFSETQ. This CDR3 has 15 residues. V lost 5 bases to trimming and J lost 9 bases, with 23 bases between them. The CDR3 DNA is TGCGCCAGCAGTAAGTCAGGGGACCCGACGGGTAAAGCTTTCTTT. It is translated as CASSKSGDPTGKAFF.

The sample holds a few counts of this clone. The chain carries TRBV4-2 and TRBJ1-4; possible D gene TRBD1, 6 bases. The CDR3 loop spans 15 amino acids. Germline lookup yields CDR1 LGHNA and CDR2 YNFKEQ. V was pared by 5 bases and J by 0 bases, with 10 bases between. CDR3 amino acids: CASSFGQSTNEKLFF. CDR3 coding DNA: TGTGCCAGCAGCTTTGGACAGTCAACTAATGAAAAACTGTTTTTT.

This sequence joins TRBV28 and TRBJ1-5; D might be TRBD1 (6 bases). V was cut by 8 bases and J by 8 bases, with 19 bases left in between. CDR1 is MDHEN, CDR2 SYDVKM, per germline. The CDR3 sequence is 14 residues long. CDR3: CASRRTGPGEPQHF. The CDR3, as DNA: TGTGCCAGCCGTCGGACTGGCCCAGGGGAGCCCCAGCATTTT.

The chain combines TRBV15 with TRBJ1-6; 9 bases agree with TRBD1. The V and J ends lost 3 bases and 9 bases, in that order; junction bases with no gene match: 6. This CDR3 region has 15 residues. CDR1 and CDR2 from the germline V gene are LNHNV and YYDKDF (reference sequence). CDR3 in amino acids: CATSRTGTGISPLHF. The CDR3 DNA reads TGTGCCACCAGCAGGACCGGGACAGGGATTTCACCCCTCCACTTT.

This clone was seen a single time. The CDR3 protein is CASSWTSGANTGELFF. CDR3 coding DNA: TGTGCCAGCAGCTGGACTAGCGGGGCTAACACCGGGGAGCTGTTTTTT. The V and J genes are TRBV7-2 and TRBJ2-2, with 12 bases lining up with TRBD2. CDR1 SGHTA and CDR2 FQGNSA come from the germline V gene. Losses at the gene ends were 4 bases for V and 2 bases for J; bases not matched to a gene: 2. The CDR3 runs to 16 residues.

This chain links TRBV5-1 with TRBJ1-1; no clear D. The CDR3 is made up of 13 amino acids. Germline V gene lookup returns CDR1 SGHRS and CDR2 YFSETQ. The V gene lost 4 bases and the J gene lost 3 bases, with 10 bases spanning the gap. CDR3 sequence: CASSGAVDTEAFF. CDR3 DNA: TGCGCCAGCAGCGGAGCAGTGGACACTGAAGCTTTCTTT.

CDR3 loop: CASSFTGSTDTQYF. In DNA, the CDR3 is TGTGCCAGCAGCTTCACAGGGAGCACAGATACGCAGTATTTT. The chain combines TRBV7-3 with TRBJ2-3, with D perhaps matching TRBD1 (6 bases). The CDR3 covers 14 residues. V lost 3 bases and J 0 bases, leaving 7 bases between the germline ends. Germline V lookup: CDR1 SGHTA, CDR2 FQGTGA.

The chain employs TRBV4-2 and TRBJ1-5; no firm D call. Germline V CDR1 and CDR2: LGHNA, YNFKEQ. This CDR3 is built from 14 residues. V lost 2 bases to trimming and J lost 0 bases, with 5 bases between them. The CDR3 DNA reads as TGTGCCAGCAGCCAATCTGTTAGCAATCAGCCCCAGCATTTT. Its translation is CASSQSVSNQPQHF.

The chain employs TRBV6-5 and TRBJ2-1, with 9 bases lining up with TRBD1. Trimming took 7 bases from V and 8 from J; bases not matched to a gene: 9. Per germline, CDR1 MNHEY and CDR2 SVGAGI. CDR3 length equals 14 residues. The CDR3: CASTGTGWNDEQFF. DNA of the CDR3: TGTGCCAGCACCGGGACAGGGTGGAATGATGAGCAGTTCTTC.

In this sample, this clone turned up once. The chain carries TRBV6-5 and TRBJ1-6, with 7 bases matching TRBD1. The V segment lost 6 bases and the J segment 7 bases; nucleotides outside the gene matches: 9. Germline V gene data show CDR1 as MNHEY and CDR2 as SVGAGI. CDR3 length equals 15 residues. In DNA form, the CDR3 reads TGTGCCAGCAGCCAAACAGGGGTCAGGAATTCACCCCTCCACTTT. Its protein product is CASSQTGVRNSPLHF.

The J gene is TRBJ2-7, the V gene TRBV4-1; TRBD1 is a possible D gene (7 bases). V was trimmed by 1 base and J by 3 bases, leaving 16 bases between them. Germline CDR1 MGHRA, CDR2 YSYEKL. CDR3 length: 16 amino acids. The CDR3 is CASSQGDRADYYEQYF. The CDR3 DNA reads as TGCGCCAGCAGCCAAGGTGACAGGGCGGACTACTACGAGCAGTACTTC.

The V and J genes are TRBV19 and TRBJ2-2; a weak D match, TRBD1 (6 bases). Per germline, CDR1 LNHDA and CDR2 SQIVND (reference sequence). The CDR3 has 14 residues. The ends were cut back, 8 bases at V and 11 bases at J, with 21 bases in the middle. CDR3 coding DNA: TGTGCCAGTGGCCAGGGGAGAAGAGGAAGAGAGCTGTTTTTT. It encodes CASGQGRRGRELFF.

The rearrangement uses TRBV19 and TRBJ1-1, with D tentatively TRBD1 (5 bases). The V end was cut by 5 bases, the J end by 5 bases, with 9 bases between. Germline V gene sequence: CDR1 LNHDA, CDR2 SQIVND (reference sequence). The CDR3 spans 12 residues. The CDR3 DNA follows: TGTGCCAGTAGTCTACACAGGACTGAAGCTTTCTTT. Its protein is CASSLHRTEAFF.

The chain has TRBV4-2 and TRBJ2-2; the match to TRBD1 covers 9 bases. V lost 2 bases, J lost 3 bases, and 7 bases stayed unmatched. Germline V lookup: CDR1 LGHNA, CDR2 YNFKEQ. This CDR3 has 17 amino acids. The CDR3 reads CASSQLGQGGHTGELFF. The CDR3 region has the DNA TGTGCCAGCAGCCAACTGGGACAGGGAGGCCACACCGGGGAGCTGTTTTTT.

The chain uses TRBV30 and TRBJ2-3; perhaps TRBD1 as D (6 bases). This CDR3 has 15 amino acids. Trimming stripped 0 bases from V and 0 bases from J, with 10 bases between. CDR1 GTSNPN and CDR2 SVGIG come from the germline V gene (reference sequence). CDR3 DNA: TGTGCCTGGAGTGTACCAGGGGCTAGCACAGATACGCAGTATTTT. Translating gives CAWSVPGASTDTQYF.

Worth noting for this clone: A read error may produce the germline difference seen at one junction end. The J gene is TRBJ2-3, the V gene TRBV6-6; 12 bases align to TRBD1. Germline CDR1 is MNHNY and CDR2 is SVGAGI (reference sequence). This CDR3 has 16 residues. CDR3 in amino acids: CASSDSGTGGGDTQYF. The CDR3 DNA is TGTGCCAGCAGTGACTCCGGGACAGGGGGCGGAGATACGCAGTATTTT.

The chain has TRBV6-5 and TRBJ2-7; 8 nucleotides agree with TRBD2. Losses at the gene ends were 5 bases for V and 3 bases for J; bases not matched to a gene: 6. In germline, CDR1 is MNHEY, CDR2 SVGAGI. The CDR3 has 14 residues. The CDR3 here is CASSLGGGYYEQYF. In DNA, the CDR3 is TGTGCCAGCAGTCTCGGGGGGGGATACTACGAGCAGTACTTC.

The CDR3 here is CASSLEAGAETQYF. DNA for the CDR3: TGTGCCAGCAGCTTGGAGGCGGGGGCAGAGACCCAGTACTTC. J is TRBJ2-5 and V is TRBV5-4; D possibly corresponds to TRBD2 (7 bases). This CDR3 is built from 14 residues. V was shortened by 0 bases and J by 4 bases, with 10 bases between the two germline ends. CDR1 and CDR2 (germline): SGHNT, YYREEE (reference sequence).